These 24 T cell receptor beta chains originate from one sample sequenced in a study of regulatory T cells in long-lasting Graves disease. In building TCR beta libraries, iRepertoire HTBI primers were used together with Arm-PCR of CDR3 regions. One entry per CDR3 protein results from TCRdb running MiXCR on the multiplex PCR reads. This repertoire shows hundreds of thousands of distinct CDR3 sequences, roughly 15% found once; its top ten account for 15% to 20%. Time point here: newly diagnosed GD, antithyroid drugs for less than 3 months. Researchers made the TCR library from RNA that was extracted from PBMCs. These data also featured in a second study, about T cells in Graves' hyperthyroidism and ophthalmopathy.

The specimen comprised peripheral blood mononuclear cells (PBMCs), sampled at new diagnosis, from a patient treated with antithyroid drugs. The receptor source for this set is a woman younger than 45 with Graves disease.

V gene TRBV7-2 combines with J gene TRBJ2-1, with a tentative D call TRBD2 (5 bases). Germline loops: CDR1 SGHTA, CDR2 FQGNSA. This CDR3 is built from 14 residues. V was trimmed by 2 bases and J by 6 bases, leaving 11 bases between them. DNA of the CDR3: TGTGCCAGCAGCTTATATTCGGACTCCAATGAGCAGTTCTTC. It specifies CASSLYSDSNEQFF.

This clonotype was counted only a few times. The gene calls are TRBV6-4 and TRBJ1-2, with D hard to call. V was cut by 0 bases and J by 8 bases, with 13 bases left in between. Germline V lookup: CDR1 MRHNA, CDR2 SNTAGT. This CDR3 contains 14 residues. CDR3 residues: CASSDSEGLGGYTF. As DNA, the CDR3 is TGTGCCAGCAGTGACTCAGAAGGGCTAGGGGGCTACACCTTC.

The CDR3 region is CASSPLSASTDTQYF. Written as DNA, the CDR3 is TGTGCCAGCTCACCGCTGTCGGCTAGCACAGATACGCAGTATTTT. The gene calls are TRBV18 and TRBJ2-3; no firm D call. The CDR3 is 15 amino acids. CDR1 and CDR2 from the germline V gene are KGHSH and LQKENI. The germline V and J ends were trimmed by 3 bases and 0 bases, with 10 bases remaining between them.

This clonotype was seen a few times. CDR3 nucleotide sequence: TGTGCCAGCATGAAGCGGGACAGAAGGTACGAGCAGTACTTC. Translated, it gives CASMKRDRRYEQYF. V usage is TRBV2 and J usage is TRBJ2-7, with D perhaps TRBD1 or TRBD2 (7 bases each). Germline V lookup: CDR1 SNHLY, CDR2 FYNNEI. The CDR3 length is 14 residues. V lost 7 bases to trimming and J lost 4 bases, with 17 bases between them.

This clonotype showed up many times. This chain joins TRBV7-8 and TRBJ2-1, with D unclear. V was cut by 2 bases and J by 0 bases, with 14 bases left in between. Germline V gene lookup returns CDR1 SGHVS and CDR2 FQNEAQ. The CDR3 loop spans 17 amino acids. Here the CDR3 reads CASSLHSRPSSYNEQFF. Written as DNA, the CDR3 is TGTGCCAGCAGCTTACACTCCCGTCCGAGCTCCTACAATGAGCAGTTCTTC.

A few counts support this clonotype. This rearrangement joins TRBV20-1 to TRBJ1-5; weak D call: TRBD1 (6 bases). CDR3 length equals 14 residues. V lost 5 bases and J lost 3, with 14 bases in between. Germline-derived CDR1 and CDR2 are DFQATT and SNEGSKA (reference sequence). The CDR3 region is CSAQQGAPNQPQHF. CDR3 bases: TGCAGTGCTCAACAGGGTGCCCCCAATCAGCCCCAGCATTTT.

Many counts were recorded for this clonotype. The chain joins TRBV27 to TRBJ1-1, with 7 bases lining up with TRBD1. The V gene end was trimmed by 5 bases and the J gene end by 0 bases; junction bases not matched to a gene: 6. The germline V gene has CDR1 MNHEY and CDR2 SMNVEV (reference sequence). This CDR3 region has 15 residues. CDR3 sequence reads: CASSPPQGVNTEAFF. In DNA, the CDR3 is TGTGCCAGCAGTCCTCCTCAGGGGGTGAACACTGAAGCTTTCTTT.

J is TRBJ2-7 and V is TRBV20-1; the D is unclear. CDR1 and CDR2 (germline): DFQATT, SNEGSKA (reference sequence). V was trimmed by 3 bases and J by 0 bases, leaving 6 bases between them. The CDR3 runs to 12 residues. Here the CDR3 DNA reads TGCAGTGCTAGTAGCAGCTCCTACGAGCAGTACTTC. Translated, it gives CSASSSSYEQYF.

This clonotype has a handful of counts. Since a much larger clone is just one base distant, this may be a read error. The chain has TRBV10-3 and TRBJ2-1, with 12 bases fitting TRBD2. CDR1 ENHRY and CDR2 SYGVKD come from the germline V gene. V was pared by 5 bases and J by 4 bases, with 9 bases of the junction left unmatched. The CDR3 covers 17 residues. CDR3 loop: CAISIGLAGRSYNEQFF. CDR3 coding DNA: TGTGCCATCAGTATCGGACTAGCGGGACGGTCTTACAATGAGCAGTTCTTC.

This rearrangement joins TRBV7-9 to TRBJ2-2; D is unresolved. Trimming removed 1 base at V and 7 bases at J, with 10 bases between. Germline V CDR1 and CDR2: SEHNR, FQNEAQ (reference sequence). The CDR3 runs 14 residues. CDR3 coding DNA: TGTGCCAGCAGCTTAGTCCCGGGTGGCGGGGAGCTGTTTTTT. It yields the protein CASSLVPGGGELFF. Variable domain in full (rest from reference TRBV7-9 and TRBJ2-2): DTGVSQNPRHKITKRGQNVTFRCDPISEHNRLYWYRQTLGQGPEFLTYFQNEAQLEKSRLLSDRFSAERPKGSFSTLEIQRTEQGDSAMYLCASSLVPGGGELFFGEGSRLTVL.

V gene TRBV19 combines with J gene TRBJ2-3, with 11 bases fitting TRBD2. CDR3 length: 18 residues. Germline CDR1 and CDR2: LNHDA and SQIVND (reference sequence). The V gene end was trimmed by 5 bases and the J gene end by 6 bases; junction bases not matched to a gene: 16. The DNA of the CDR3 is TGTGCCAGTAGTGACACGGGACTAGCGGTAAACCTTGGGGATACGCAGTATTTT. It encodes CASSDTGLAVNLGDTQYF.

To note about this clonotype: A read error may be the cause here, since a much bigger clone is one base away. The CDR3 is CASRQDRVAPYEQCF. The CDR3 nucleotides are TGTGCCAGCAGACAGGACAGGGTGGCCCCTTACGAGCAGTGCTTC. The gene calls are TRBV6-2 or TRBV6-3 and TRBJ2-7, with 8 bases fitting TRBD1. Germline V gene lookup returns CDR1 MNHEY and CDR2 SVGEGT. The CDR3 sequence is 15 residues long.

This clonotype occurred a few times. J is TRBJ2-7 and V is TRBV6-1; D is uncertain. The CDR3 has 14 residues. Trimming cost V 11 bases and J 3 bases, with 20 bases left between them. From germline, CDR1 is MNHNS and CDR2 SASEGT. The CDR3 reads CAVRRPGSSYEQYF. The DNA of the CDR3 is TGTGCCGTAAGGCGGCCGGGCAGCAGCTACGAGCAGTACTTC.

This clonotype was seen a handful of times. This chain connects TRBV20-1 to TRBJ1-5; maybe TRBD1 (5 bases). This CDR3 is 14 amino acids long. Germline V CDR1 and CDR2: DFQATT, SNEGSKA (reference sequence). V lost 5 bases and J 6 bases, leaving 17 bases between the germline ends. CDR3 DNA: TGCAGTGCTTCCCCCGGGGGGACGGCTCAGCCCCAGCATTTT. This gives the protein CSASPGGTAQPQHF.

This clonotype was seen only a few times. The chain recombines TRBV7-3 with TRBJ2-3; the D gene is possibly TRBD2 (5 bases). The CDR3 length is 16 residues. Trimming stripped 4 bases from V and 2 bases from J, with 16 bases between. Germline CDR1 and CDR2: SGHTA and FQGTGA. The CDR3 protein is CASSYTLRDPTDTQYF. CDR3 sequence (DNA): TGTGCCAGCAGCTACACCCTCCGGGATCCCACAGATACGCAGTATTTT.

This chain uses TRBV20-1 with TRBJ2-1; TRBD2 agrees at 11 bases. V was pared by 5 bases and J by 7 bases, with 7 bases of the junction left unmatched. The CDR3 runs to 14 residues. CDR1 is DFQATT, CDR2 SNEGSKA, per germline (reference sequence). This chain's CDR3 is CSAPTSGGWNEQFF. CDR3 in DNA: TGCAGTGCTCCAACTAGCGGGGGCTGGAATGAGCAGTTCTTC.

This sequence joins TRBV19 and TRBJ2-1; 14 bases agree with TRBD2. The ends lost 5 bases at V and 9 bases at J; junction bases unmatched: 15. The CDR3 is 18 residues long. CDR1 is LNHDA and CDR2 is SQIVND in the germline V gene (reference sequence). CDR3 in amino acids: CASSAKRLAGGPVGEQFF. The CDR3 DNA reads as TGTGCCAGTAGTGCGAAAAGACTAGCGGGAGGGCCGGTGGGTGAGCAGTTCTTC.

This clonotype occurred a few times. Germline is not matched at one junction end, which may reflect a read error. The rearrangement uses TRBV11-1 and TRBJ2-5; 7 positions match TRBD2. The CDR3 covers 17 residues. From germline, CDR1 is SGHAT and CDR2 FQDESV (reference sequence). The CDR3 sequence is CVSSSRGGLAEQETQYF. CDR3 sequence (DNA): TGTGTCAGCAGCTCGCGAGGAGGGCTAGCGGAGCAAGAGACCCAGTACTTC.

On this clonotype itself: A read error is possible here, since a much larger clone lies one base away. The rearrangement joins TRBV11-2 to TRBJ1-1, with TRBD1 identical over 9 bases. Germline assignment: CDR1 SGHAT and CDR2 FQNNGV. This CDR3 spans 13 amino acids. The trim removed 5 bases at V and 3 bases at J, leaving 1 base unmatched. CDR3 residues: CASSNRGHTEAFF. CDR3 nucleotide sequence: TGTGCCAGCAGCAACAGGGGGCACACTGAAGCTTTCTTT.

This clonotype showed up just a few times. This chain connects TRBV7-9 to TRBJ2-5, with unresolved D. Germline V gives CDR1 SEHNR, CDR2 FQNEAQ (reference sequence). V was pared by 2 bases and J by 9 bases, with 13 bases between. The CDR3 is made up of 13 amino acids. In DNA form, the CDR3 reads TGTGCCAGCAGCTTAAGTTCGAGTTGGTCCCAGTACTTC. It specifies CASSLSSSWSQYF.

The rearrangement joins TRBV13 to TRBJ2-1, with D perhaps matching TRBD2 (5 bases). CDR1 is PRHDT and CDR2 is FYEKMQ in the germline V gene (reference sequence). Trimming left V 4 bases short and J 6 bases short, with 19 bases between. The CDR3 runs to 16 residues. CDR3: CASSSPTGLRGNEQFF. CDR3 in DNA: TGTGCCAGCAGCTCGCCCACCGGGCTCCGGGGCAATGAGCAGTTCTTC. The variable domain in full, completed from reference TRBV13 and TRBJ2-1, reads AAGVIQSPRHLIKEKRETATLKCYPIPRHDTVYWYQQGPGQDPQFLISFYEKMQSDKGSIPDRFSAQQFSDYHSELNMSSLELGDSALYFCASSSPTGLRGNEQFFGPGTRLTVL.

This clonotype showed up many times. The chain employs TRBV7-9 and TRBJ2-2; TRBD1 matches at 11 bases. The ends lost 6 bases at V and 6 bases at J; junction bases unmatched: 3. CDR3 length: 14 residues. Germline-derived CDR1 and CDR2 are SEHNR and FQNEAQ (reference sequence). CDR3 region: CASRSGQGAGELFF. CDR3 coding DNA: TGTGCCAGCAGGTCGGGACAGGGGGCCGGGGAGCTGTTTTTT.

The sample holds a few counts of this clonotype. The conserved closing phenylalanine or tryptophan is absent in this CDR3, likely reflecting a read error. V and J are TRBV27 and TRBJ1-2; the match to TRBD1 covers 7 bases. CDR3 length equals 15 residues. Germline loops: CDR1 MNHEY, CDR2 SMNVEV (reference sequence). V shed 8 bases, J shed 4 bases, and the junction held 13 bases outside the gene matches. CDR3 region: CASGQGVQYGYGYTL. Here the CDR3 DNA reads TGTGCCAGCGGCCAGGGGGTCCAATATGGCTATGGCTACACCCTC.

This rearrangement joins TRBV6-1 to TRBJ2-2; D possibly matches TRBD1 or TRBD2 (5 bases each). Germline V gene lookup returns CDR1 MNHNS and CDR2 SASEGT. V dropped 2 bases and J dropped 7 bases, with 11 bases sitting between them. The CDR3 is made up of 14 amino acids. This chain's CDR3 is CASSEYRGVGELFF. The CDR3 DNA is TGTGCCAGCAGTGAATATAGGGGAGTCGGGGAGCTGTTTTTT.